One sample yielded the 25 T cell receptor beta chains listed below, sequenced in a study of human T cells and chemical hapten exposure. The sample's time point: pre-sensitization, week 0. Documented treatment: therapeutic diphenylcyclopropenone sensitization with weekly scalp DPC. MiXCR, run by TCRdb on the RACE reads, gives a single entry per CDR3 protein. In the table there are more than 70,000 distinct CDR3 sequences, about 9% of which are singletons. The starting material was whole blood, obtained in connection with sensitization to the hapten diphenylcyclopropenone (DPC). Receptors originate from a man aged 35 to 55 with alopecia areata. Some clones in this sample may be carry-over from other donors' samples.

This clonotype was counted ten times or more. The rearrangement joins TRBV6-2 or TRBV6-3 to TRBJ2-2; D is undetermined. The CDR3 consists of 13 residues. CDR1 and CDR2 (germline): MNHEY, SVGEGT. The V gene lost 4 bases and the J gene lost 6 bases, with 9 bases spanning the gap. This chain's CDR3 is CASSSPQAGELFF. DNA of the CDR3: TGTGCCAGCAGTTCCCCACAAGCCGGGGAGCTGTTTTTT.

This clonotype occurred many times. The chain employs TRBV29-1 and TRBJ1-1; D uncertain. The CDR3 has 13 residues. Trimming took off 1 base at V and 4 bases at J, with 10 bases between the two ends. Germline V gene lookup returns CDR1 SQVTM and CDR2 ANQGSEA. As DNA, the CDR3 is TGCAGCGTTGAAGTCAGTGCCCCCACTGAAGCTTTCTTT. This translates into CSVEVSAPTEAFF.

The sample holds a few counts of this clonotype. The genes are TRBV4-2 and TRBJ2-7; 9 bases are a match to TRBD1. Germline-derived CDR1 and CDR2 are LGHNA and YNFKEQ. J was trimmed by 1 base and V by 2 bases; bases with no gene match: 12. The CDR3 loop spans 18 amino acids. The CDR3 spells CASSQPAQSGTGSYEQYF. The CDR3 DNA sequence: TGTGCCAGCAGCCAACCTGCGCAATCCGGGACAGGGTCCTACGAGCAGTACTTC.

This rearrangement joins TRBV7-2 to TRBJ2-7; the D call may be TRBD1 or TRBD2 (5 bases each). This CDR3 is built from 15 residues. The germline V and J ends were trimmed by 4 bases and 4 bases, with 17 bases remaining between them. In germline, CDR1 is SGHTA, CDR2 FQGNSA. The CDR3 nucleotides are TGTGCCAGCAGCTCCTTTGGGGGAGAGGGTTACGAGCAGTACTTC. This gives the protein CASSSFGGEGYEQYF. Based on the CDR3 plus reference TRBV7-2 and TRBJ2-7, the full variable domain is GAGVSQSPSNKVTEKGKDVELRCDPISGHTALYWYRQSLGQGLEFLIYFQGNSAPDKSGLPSDRFSAERTGGSVSTLTIQRTQQEDSAVYLCASSSFGGEGYEQYFGPGTRLTVT.

This clonotype has only a few counts. The chain joins TRBV5-1 to TRBJ2-3; D unresolved. Trimming took off 1 base at V and 1 base at J, with 10 bases between the two ends. Germline V gene data show CDR1 as SGHRS and CDR2 as YFSETQ. The length of the CDR3 is 15 residues. CDR3 region: CASSLLDGRTDTQYF. The CDR3 DNA is TGCGCCAGCAGCTTGTTAGACGGCCGCACAGATACGCAGTATTTT.

This clonotype was found a few times. V usage is TRBV28 and J usage is TRBJ2-1; the D is unclear. Germline CDR1 reads MDHEN; CDR2 reads SYDVKM. The V end was cut by 3 bases, the J end by 0 bases, with 9 bases between. This CDR3 is built from 15 residues. The CDR3 coding sequence is TGTGCCAGCAGTTTTTCCAGGAGCTCCTACAATGAGCAGTTCTTC. This gives the protein CASSFSRSSYNEQFF.

This clonotype was detected only a few times. The rearrangement uses TRBV28 and TRBJ1-2; the D gene is possibly TRBD1 (5 bases). V was trimmed by 1 base and J by 3 bases, leaving 15 bases between them. The length of the CDR3 is 16 residues. Germline CDR1 reads MDHEN; CDR2 reads SYDVKM. CDR3 sequence: CASSLYPPTVDYGYTF. The DNA of the CDR3 is TGTGCCAGCAGTTTATACCCCCCGACAGTAGACTATGGCTACACCTTC.

The J gene is TRBJ2-1, the V gene TRBV6-9, with 14 bases fitting TRBD2. CDR3 size: 17 residues. Germline CDR1 is MNHGY and CDR2 is SVAAGI. The J segment lost 7 bases and the V segment lost 6 bases, leaving 11 bases of the junction unmatched. CDR3 nucleotide sequence: TGTGCCAGCAGCACTGGGACTAGCGGGAGAGAATATAATGAGCAGTTCTTC. This gives the protein CASSTGTSGREYNEQFF.

This clonotype was counted a few times. This chain connects TRBV7-2 to TRBJ2-1; D unresolved. The V and J ends lost 5 bases and 8 bases respectively, with 10 bases between them. The germline CDR1 and CDR2 sequences are SGHTA and FQGNSA. The CDR3 runs 12 residues. The CDR3 region has the DNA TGTGCCAGCAGCCTGGCTACTTATGAGCAGTTCTTC. Its protein product is CASSLATYEQFF.

The CDR3 is CASSRTGGVSNQPQHF. CDR3 coding DNA: TGTGCCAGCAGCAGGACAGGGGGGGTTAGCAATCAGCCCCAGCATTTT. The chain couples TRBV27 to TRBJ1-5; 10 nucleotides agree with TRBD1. Germline assignment: CDR1 MNHEY and CDR2 SMNVEV (reference sequence). V lost 6 bases and J lost 0; bases outside the gene matches: 5. The CDR3 contains 16 residues.

This clonotype came up many times. This chain connects TRBV12-3 or TRBV12-4 to TRBJ2-7; 8 nucleotides agree with TRBD1. The CDR3 extends over 14 amino acids. Trimming removed 3 bases from V and 0 bases from J; junction bases left unmatched: 1. In nucleotides, the CDR3 is TGTGCCAGCAGTTTTGGACAGGGCTCCTACGAGCAGTACTTC. This codes for CASSFGQGSYEQYF.

V is TRBV5-1 and J is TRBJ1-1, with 8 nucleotides matching TRBD1. J was trimmed by 11 bases and V by 0 bases; bases with no gene match: 9. CDR3 length equals 14 residues. Germline V gene data show CDR1 as SGHRS and CDR2 as YFSETQ. CDR3 region: CASSLGQGWIEAFF. CDR3 coding DNA: TGCGCCAGCAGCTTGGGACAGGGGTGGATCGAGGCTTTCTTT.

V usage is TRBV7-2 and J usage is TRBJ2-7, with D uncertain. V lost 5 bases and J 2 bases, leaving 10 bases between the germline ends. CDR3 length: 13 residues. In germline, CDR1 is SGHTA, CDR2 FQGNSA. This CDR3 reads CASSRDGPYEQYF. The CDR3 DNA reads TGTGCCAGCAGCCGTGACGGCCCCTACGAGCAGTACTTC.

This clonotype has a count of ten or more. V usage is TRBV2 and J usage is TRBJ2-7, with TRBD2 matching 13 bases. In germline, CDR1 is SNHLY, CDR2 FYNNEI. J lost 1 base, V lost 0 bases, and 0 bases had no gene match. The CDR3 contains 16 residues. The CDR3 DNA sequence: TGTGCCAGCAGTGAAGCGGGACTAGCGGGATCCTACGAGCAGTACGTC. This gives the protein CASSEAGLAGSYEQYV.

This clonotype was detected only a few times. The chain has TRBV24-1 and TRBJ2-7; D is possibly TRBD1 (7 bases). The germline V and J ends were trimmed by 2 bases and 3 bases, with 13 bases remaining between them. This CDR3 is built from 15 residues. Germline V gene data show CDR1 as KGHDR and CDR2 as SFDVKD. The CDR3 nucleotides are TGTGCCACCAGTGATTATAGACAGGGAGGCTACGAGCAGTACGTC. The encoded protein is CATSDYRQGGYEQYV.

This clonotype occurred many times. The CDR3 DNA is TGTGCCAGCAGCCCCAGGGACCGAGATACGCAGTATTTT. Amino acids: CASSPRDRDTQYF. The gene calls are TRBV7-2 and TRBJ2-3, with D perhaps given as TRBD1 or TRBD2 (5 bases each). This CDR3 is built from 13 residues. Deletions cut 5 bases from V and 5 bases from J, with 11 bases between. Germline assignment: CDR1 SGHTA and CDR2 FQGNSA.

This clonotype was seen at least ten times. CDR3: CSAQGAGGYNEQFF. CDR3 DNA sequence: TGCAGCGCCCAAGGAGCGGGAGGATATAATGAGCAGTTCTTC. The rearrangement joins TRBV29-1 to TRBJ2-1; TRBD2 aligns across 9 bases. Per germline, CDR1 SQVTM and CDR2 ANQGSEA. This CDR3 comprises 14 residues. The junction had 11 bases not matched to a gene; V was cut back by 7 bases and J by 7 bases.

V is TRBV6-2 or TRBV6-3 and J is TRBJ2-3, with 7 bases lining up with TRBD1. Trimming cost V 6 bases and J 2 bases; bases outside gene matches: 8. The CDR3 totals 15 residues. Per the germline V gene, CDR1 is MNHEY and CDR2 is SVGEGT. The CDR3 coding sequence is TGTGCCAGCAGAAAACCGGGACAGAACACAGATACGCAGTATTTT. Protein: CASRKPGQNTDTQYF.

This clonotype has ten or more counts. The V call is TRBV6-1, the J call TRBJ1-2; D uncertain. This CDR3 has 13 residues. The V end lost 2 bases, the J end lost 4 bases, and 8 bases lay between the germline ends. Germline lookup yields CDR1 MNHNS and CDR2 SASEGT. CDR3 DNA sequence: TGTGCCAGCAGTGAAAGTCCGATCTATGGCTACACCTTC. The encoded protein is CASSESPIYGYTF.

As regards this clonotype: A read error may be the cause here, since a much bigger clone is one base away. J is TRBJ2-3 and V is TRBV27; 9 nucleotides match TRBD1. The CDR3 runs to 17 residues. Germline CDR1 and CDR2: MNHEY and SMNVEV (reference sequence). CDR3: CASSLRRDRVLTDMQYF. The CDR3 nucleotides are TGTGCCAGCAGTCTGCGCCGGGACAGGGTCCTCACAGATATGCAGTATTTT.

The rearrangement uses TRBV4-2 and TRBJ2-7; 12 bases match TRBD2. Germline V gene data show CDR1 as LGHNA and CDR2 as YNFKEQ. The length of the CDR3 is 15 residues. The V gene end was trimmed by 4 bases and the J gene end by 5 bases; junction bases not matched to a gene: 6. CDR3 protein: CASSLPGLAGHEQYF. The CDR3 DNA reads TGTGCCAGCAGCCTTCCGGGACTAGCGGGTCACGAGCAGTACTTC.

This clonotype was found many times. The chain links TRBV7-9 to TRBJ2-7; D ambiguous. Germline assignment: CDR1 SEHNR and CDR2 FQNEAQ (reference sequence). The CDR3 runs 10 residues. CDR3 in amino acids: CASSRAGLVV. The DNA for the CDR3 is TGTGCCAGCAGCCGAGCCGGGCTTGTCGTC.

This clonotype was found a few times. The chain combines TRBV12-3 or TRBV12-4 with TRBJ1-5, with D perhaps matching TRBD1 (5 bases). V lost 3 bases, J lost 1 base, and 10 bases lay in between. CDR3 length: 15 residues. The CDR3 is CASSLEGRSNQPQHF. The CDR3 DNA follows: TGTGCCAGCAGTTTGGAGGGACGGAGCAATCAGCCCCAGCATTTT.

J is TRBJ2-2 and V is TRBV7-2; unclear D gene. The V gene lost 5 bases and the J gene lost 5 bases, with 9 bases spanning the gap. Germline V gene lookup returns CDR1 SGHTA and CDR2 FQGNSA. The CDR3 loop spans 13 amino acids. Here the CDR3 DNA reads TGTGCCAGCAGCATAGTAGTAACCGGGGAGCTGTTTTTT. It encodes CASSIVVTGELFF.

The chain combines TRBV11-2 with TRBJ2-7; 7 bases are shared with TRBD2. Germline CDR1 SGHAT, CDR2 FQNNGV. Losses at the gene ends were 0 bases for V and 4 bases for J; bases not matched to a gene: 9. CDR3 length equals 16 residues. The CDR3 sequence is CASSLEGALGRYEQYF. The CDR3 bases are TGTGCCAGCAGCTTAGAGGGTGCTCTCGGGAGGTACGAGCAGTACTTC.